This entry is about one TCR beta chain. Antigen: not known. This sample stems from a study of T cell responses to AZD1222 COVID-19 vaccine. At the level of the study: Second-dose groups at about 4 or about 12 weeks were pooled. General study results and limits: The study identified only five or six AZD1222 recipients as seropositive at baseline. Reports indicate that nearly half of spike-specific TCRs are directed at unmutated variant regions. At 160-218 and 743-854, vaccine-associated CD4 TCRs were dominant, and they spanned spike.

Trimming took off 6 bases at V and 6 bases at J, with 17 bases between the two ends. CDR1 is MNHNS and CDR2 is SASEGT in the germline V gene. The CDR3 contains 14 residues. TCRdb's copy holds only in-frame clones and misses some; the assay was immunoSEQ multiplex PCR. The table has about 100,000 clones, around 89% seen once. Here the sequenced sample was peripheral blood, taken on day 0 of AZD1222 vaccination. The V gene is TRBV6-1, the J gene TRBJ1-1; D is unclear. This clonotype originated in an adult in good health. Written as DNA, the CDR3 is TGTGCCAGCAGGCAACGGGTACTCAAGGCTGAAGCTTTCTTT. Translation: CASRQRVLKAEAFF.